The sequence of this T cell receptor beta chain was determined in a study of blood T cell repertoires in COVID-19. Study-wide background: PBMCs, B-cell-depleted T cells, or T cells were the source of the cDNA or gDNA that made up the material.

Enrolled during active infection, Seattle patients were then followed longitudinally. In the study's own analysis: Researchers report that nucleated cell counts were estimated from reference gene primer amplification. Profiled with immunoSEQ multiplex PCR; TCRdb holds only in-frame clones, not every one. V, J and clone size are those of that table, while D and trimming were read from the DNA. The table shows under 100,000 clones, with about 85% occurring only once. Sample: peripheral blood. The source is a woman aged 80 or over with COVID-19, enrolled during active disease.

DNA for the CDR3: TGCGCCAGCAGCTTGGGGACTAGCGGGATCAATGAGCAGTTCTTC. It yields the protein CASSLGTSGINEQFF. This chain uses TRBV5-1 with TRBJ2-1; TRBD2 agrees at 12 bases. The V and J ends lost 0 bases and 6 bases, in that order; junction bases with no gene match: 1. The germline CDR1 and CDR2 sequences are SGHRS and YFSETQ. CDR3 length: 15 amino acids.